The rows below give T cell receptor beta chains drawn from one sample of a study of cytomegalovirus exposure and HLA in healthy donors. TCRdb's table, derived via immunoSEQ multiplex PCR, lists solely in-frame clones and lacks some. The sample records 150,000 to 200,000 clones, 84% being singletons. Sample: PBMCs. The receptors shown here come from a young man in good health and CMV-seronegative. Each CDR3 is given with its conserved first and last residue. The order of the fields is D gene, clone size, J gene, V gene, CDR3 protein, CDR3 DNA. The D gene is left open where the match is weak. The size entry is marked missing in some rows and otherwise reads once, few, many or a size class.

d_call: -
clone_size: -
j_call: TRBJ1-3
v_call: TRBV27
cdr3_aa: CASSFLPIDGNTIYF
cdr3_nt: TGTGCCAGCAGTTTTTTACCGATAGATGGAAACACCATATATTTT

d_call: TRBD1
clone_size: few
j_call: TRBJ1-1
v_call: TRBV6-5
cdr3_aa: CASRIRGLVTEAFF
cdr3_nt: TGTGCCAGCAGGATCAGGGGGCTGGTCACTGAAGCTTTCTTT

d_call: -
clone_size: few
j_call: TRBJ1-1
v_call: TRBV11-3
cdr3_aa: CASSNRMNTEAFF
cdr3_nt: TGTGCCAGCAGCAACAGGATGAACACTGAAGCTTTCTTT

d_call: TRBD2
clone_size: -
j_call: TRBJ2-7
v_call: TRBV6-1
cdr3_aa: CASSEVLAGTYEQYF
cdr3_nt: TGTGCCAGCAGTGAAGTATTAGCGGGGACCTACGAGCAGTACTTC

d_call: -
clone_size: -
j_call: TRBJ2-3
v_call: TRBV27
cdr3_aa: CASSLGGAVDTQYF
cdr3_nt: TGTGCCAGCAGTTTAGGGGGGGCCGTAGATACGCAGTATTTT

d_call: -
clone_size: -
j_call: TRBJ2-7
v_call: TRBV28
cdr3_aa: CASSLRGNSYEQYF
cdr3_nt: TGTGCCAGCAGTTTAAGAGGGAACTCCTACGAGCAGTACTTC

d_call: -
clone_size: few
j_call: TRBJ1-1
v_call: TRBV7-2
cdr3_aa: CASSLEQDTEAFF
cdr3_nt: TGTGCCAGCAGCTTAGAACAGGACACTGAAGCTTTCTTT

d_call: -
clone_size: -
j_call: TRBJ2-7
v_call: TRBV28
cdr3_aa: CASSPIWGLEQYF
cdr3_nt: TGTGCCAGCAGTCCCATATGGGGGCTTGAGCAGTACTTC

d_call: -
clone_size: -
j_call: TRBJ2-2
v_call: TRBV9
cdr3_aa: CASSVGQIRGGELFF
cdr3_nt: TGTGCCAGCAGCGTAGGGCAGATAAGGGGCGGGGAGCTGTTTTTT

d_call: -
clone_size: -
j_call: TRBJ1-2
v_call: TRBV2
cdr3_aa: CASSRGGANYGYTF
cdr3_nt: TGTGCCAGCAGTCGGGGGGGGGCGAACTATGGCTACACCTTC

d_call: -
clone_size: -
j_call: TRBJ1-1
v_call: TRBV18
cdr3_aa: CASSPGVIPEAFF
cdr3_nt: TGTGCCAGCTCACCAGGAGTGATCCCTGAAGCTTTCTTT

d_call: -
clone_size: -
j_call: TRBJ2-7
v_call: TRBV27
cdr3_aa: CASSLYRGSYEQYF
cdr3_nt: TGTGCCAGCAGTTTATATCGGGGTTCCTACGAGCAGTACTTC

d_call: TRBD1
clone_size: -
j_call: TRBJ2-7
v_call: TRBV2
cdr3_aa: CASSPRWTGLSYEQYF
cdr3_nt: TGTGCCAGCAGTCCCCGGTGGACAGGGCTATCCTACGAGCAGTACTTC

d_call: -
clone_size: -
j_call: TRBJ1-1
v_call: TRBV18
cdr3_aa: CASSLRAEAFF
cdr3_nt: TGTGCCAGCTCCCTGAGAGCTGAAGCTTTCTTT

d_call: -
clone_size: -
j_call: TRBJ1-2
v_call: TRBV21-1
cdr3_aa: CASSPGTGHNYGYTF
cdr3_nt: TGTGCCAGCTCACCAGGGACAGGACATAACTATGGCTACACCTTC

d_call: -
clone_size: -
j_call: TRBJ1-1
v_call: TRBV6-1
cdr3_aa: CAILSAASTGAEAFF
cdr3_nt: TGTGCCATCCTGTCCGCGGCTTCGACTGGTGCTGAAGCTTTCTTT

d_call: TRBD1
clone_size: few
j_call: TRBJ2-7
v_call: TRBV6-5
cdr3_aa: CASSYSRTGPYEQYF
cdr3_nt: TGTGCCAGCAGTTACTCTCGGACAGGGCCCTACGAGCAGTACTTC

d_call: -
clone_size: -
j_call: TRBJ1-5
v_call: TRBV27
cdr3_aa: CASNSRGAFQPQHF
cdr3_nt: TGTGCCAGCAACTCTCGGGGGGCGTTTCAGCCCCAGCATTTT

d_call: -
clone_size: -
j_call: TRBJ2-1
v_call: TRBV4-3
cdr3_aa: CASRGGADSYNEQFF
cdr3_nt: TGCGCCAGCAGGGGAGGAGCGGACTCCTACAATGAGCAGTTCTTC

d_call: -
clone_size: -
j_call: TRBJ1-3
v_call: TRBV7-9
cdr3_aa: CASSLREINTIYF
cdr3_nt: TGTGCCAGCAGCTTACGGGAGATAAACACCATATATTTT

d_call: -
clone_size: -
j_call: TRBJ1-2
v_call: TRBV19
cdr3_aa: CASSGGVTANYGYTF
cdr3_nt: TGTGCCAGTAGTGGGGGCGTAACAGCTAACTATGGCTACACCTTC

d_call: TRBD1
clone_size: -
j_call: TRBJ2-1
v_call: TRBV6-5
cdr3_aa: CASCPGQGKNEQFF
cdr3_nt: TGTGCCAGCTGTCCGGGACAGGGGAAGAATGAGCAGTTCTTC

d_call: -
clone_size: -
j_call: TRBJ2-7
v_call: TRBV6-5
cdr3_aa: CASRSLSYEQYF
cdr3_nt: TGTGCCAGCAGGTCACTTTCCTACGAGCAGTACTTC

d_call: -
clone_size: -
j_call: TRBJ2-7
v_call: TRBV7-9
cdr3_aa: CASSLDLTSEQYF
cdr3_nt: TGTGCCAGCAGCTTAGATCTCACTTCCGAGCAGTACTTC

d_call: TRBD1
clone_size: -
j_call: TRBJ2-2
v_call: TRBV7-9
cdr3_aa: CASSQGVVDTGELFF
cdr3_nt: TGTGCCAGCAGCCAGGGGGTGGTAGACACCGGGGAGCTGTTTTTT

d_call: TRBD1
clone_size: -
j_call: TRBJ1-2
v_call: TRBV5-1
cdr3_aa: CASSYVRDRGKSNYGYTF
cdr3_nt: TGCGCCAGCAGCTACGTTAGGGACAGGGGAAAAAGTAACTATGGCTACACCTTC

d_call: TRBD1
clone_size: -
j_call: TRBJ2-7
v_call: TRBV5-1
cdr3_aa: CASSLDRWSEQYF
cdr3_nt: TGCGCCAGCAGCCTGGACAGGTGGAGCGAGCAGTACTTC

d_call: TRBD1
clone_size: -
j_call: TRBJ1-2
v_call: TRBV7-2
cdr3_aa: CASSPATDRINGYTF
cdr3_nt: TGTGCCAGCAGCCCAGCCACGGACAGGATAAATGGCTACACCTTC

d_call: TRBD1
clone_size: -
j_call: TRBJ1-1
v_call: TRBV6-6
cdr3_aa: CASSDTGVTEAFF
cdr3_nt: TGTGCCAGCAGCGACACAGGGGTCACTGAAGCTTTCTTT

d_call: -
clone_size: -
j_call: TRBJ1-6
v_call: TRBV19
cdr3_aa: CASSIAQINSPLHF
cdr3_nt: TGTGCCAGTAGTATAGCACAGATTAATTCACCCCTCCACTTT

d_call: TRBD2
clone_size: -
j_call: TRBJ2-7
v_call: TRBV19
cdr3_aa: CASIQLAGANSTYEQYF
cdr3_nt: TGTGCCAGTATCCAACTAGCGGGGGCGAATTCTACCTACGAGCAGTACTTC

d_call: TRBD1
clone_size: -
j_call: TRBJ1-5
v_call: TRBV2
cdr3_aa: CASSNSGTGYQPQHF
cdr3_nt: TGTGCCAGCAGTAACTCCGGGACAGGGTATCAGCCCCAGCATTTT

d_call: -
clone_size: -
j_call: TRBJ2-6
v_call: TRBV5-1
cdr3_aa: CASSLGGAGANVLTF
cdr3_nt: TGCGCCAGCAGCCTGGGGGGCGCTGGGGCCAACGTCCTGACTTTC

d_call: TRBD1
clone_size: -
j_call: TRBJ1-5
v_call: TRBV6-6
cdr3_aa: CASRRQGNQPQHF
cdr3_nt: TGTGCCAGCAGGAGACAGGGGAATCAGCCCCAGCATTTT

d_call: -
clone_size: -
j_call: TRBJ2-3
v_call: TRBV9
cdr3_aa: CASSVRPPGQGGDTQYF
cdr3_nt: TGTGCCAGCAGCGTACGTCCTCCGGGTCAGGGTGGAGATACGCAGTATTTT

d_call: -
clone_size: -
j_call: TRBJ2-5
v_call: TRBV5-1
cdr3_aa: CASRSSTYQETQYF
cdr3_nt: TGCGCCAGCAGAAGTAGTACGTACCAAGAGACCCAGTACTTC

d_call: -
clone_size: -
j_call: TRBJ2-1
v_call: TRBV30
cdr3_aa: CAWSVRAGANEQFF
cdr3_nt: TGTGCCTGGAGTGTACGAGCAGGGGCCAATGAGCAGTTCTTC